These 21 T cell receptor beta chains were sequenced from one sample in a study of T cell repertoires in cytomegalovirus infection. Each CDR3 protein gets one entry after TCRdb re-called the reads with MiXCR. The sample lists 310,000 or so distinct CDR3 sequences; about a sixth were seen once. The sample was PBMCs. The receptors were gathered from a human donor in good health (CMV status not recorded). Some clones in this sample may be carry-over from other donors' samples.

This clonotype came up a few times. V gene TRBV10-3 combines with J gene TRBJ1-6, with D hard to call. V lost 6 bases and J lost 8, with 17 bases in between. Per germline, CDR1 ENHRY and CDR2 SYGVKD. The CDR3 length is 15 residues. CDR3 nucleotides: TGTGCCATCAGCGCCCAAGCAGGAGAGTATTCACCCCTCCACTTT. It encodes CAISAQAGEYSPLHF.

The chain uses TRBV12-3 or TRBV12-4 and TRBJ1-4, with 9 bases fitting TRBD1. The CDR3 totals 15 residues. The V and J ends lost 5 bases and 7 bases, in that order; junction bases with no gene match: 8. The CDR3 DNA is TGTGCCAGCAGTCCGGGACAGGGCTGGGGTGAAAAACTGTTTTTT. Protein sequence: CASSPGQGWGEKLFF.

CDR3 sequence reads: CASSREGRSGGETQYF. The CDR3 coding sequence is TGCGCCAGCAGCCGAGAGGGTAGATCAGGGGGAGAGACCCAGTACTTC. The V call is TRBV4-3, the J call TRBJ2-5; 7 nucleotides align to TRBD1. In germline, CDR1 is LGHNA, CDR2 YSLEER. V lost 4 bases and J lost 4; bases outside the gene matches: 12. CDR3 length: 16 amino acids.

This clonotype came up a few times. The CDR3 here is CASSLTAHRTEAFF. CDR3 bases: TGTGCCAGCAGTTTAACAGCCCATAGGACTGAAGCTTTCTTT. The V gene is TRBV28, the J gene TRBJ1-1; D is undetermined. Trimming stripped 2 bases from V and 5 bases from J, with 12 bases between. CDR3 size: 14 residues. Germline CDR1 and CDR2: MDHEN and SYDVKM.

This clonotype was observed many times. J is TRBJ1-3 and V is TRBV19; maybe TRBD1 (6 bases). Germline V lookup: CDR1 LNHDA, CDR2 SQIVND (reference sequence). V gave up 4 bases and J gave up 0 bases, with 28 bases separating them. The CDR3 has 21 amino acids. In DNA form, the CDR3 reads TGTGCCAGTAGTAGCCGCCGGGCAGGGGCTAACCAGAGAAGCTCTGGAAACACCATATATTTT. This sequence encodes CASSSRRAGANQRSSGNTIYF. The whole variable domain, remainder taken from reference TRBV19 and TRBJ1-3, is DGGITQSPKYLFRKEGQNVTLSCEQNLNHDAMYWYRQDPGQGLRLIYYSQIVNDFQKGDIAEGYSVSREKKESFPLTVTSAQKNPTAFYLCASSSRRAGANQRSSGNTIYFGEGSWLTVV.

This clonotype has a handful of counts. The rearrangement links TRBV20-1 to TRBJ2-5; 11 positions match TRBD1. The germline V gene has CDR1 DFQATT and CDR2 SNEGSKA (reference sequence). This CDR3 is built from 16 residues. Trimming cost V 4 bases and J 4 bases; bases outside gene matches: 11. This CDR3 reads CSATDTGTGGRETQYF. The CDR3 DNA is TGCAGTGCTACTGACACCGGGACAGGGGGAAGAGAGACCCAGTACTTC.

There are many counts of this clonotype. This chain uses TRBV7-6 with TRBJ1-5, with no clear D. From germline, CDR1 is SGHVS and CDR2 FNYEAQ. The V and J ends lost 4 bases and 6 bases respectively, with 13 bases between them. This CDR3 contains 14 residues. The CDR3 reads CASSYNGEAQPQHF. Written as DNA, the CDR3 is TGTGCCAGCAGCTATAACGGGGAAGCTCAGCCCCAGCATTTT.

The gene calls are TRBV7-3 and TRBJ2-1; 10 nucleotides line up with TRBD2. This CDR3 contains 16 residues. Germline CDR1 reads SGHTA; CDR2 reads FQGTGA. J was trimmed by 3 bases and V by 3 bases; bases with no gene match: 5. In DNA, the CDR3 is TGTGCCAGCAGCTTTCGGACTAGCGGAATCTACAATGAGCAGTTCTTC. Translating it yields CASSFRTSGIYNEQFF.

The chain combines TRBV25-1 with TRBJ2-1; D ambiguous. This CDR3 has 16 residues. V lost 4 bases to trimming and J lost 0 bases, with 13 bases between them. CDR1 and CDR2 (germline): MGHDK, SYGVNS. CDR3 residues: CASSAVDGSSYNEQFF. In DNA form, the CDR3 reads TGTGCCAGCAGTGCCGTGGACGGTAGCTCCTACAATGAGCAGTTCTTC.

This chain connects TRBV9 to TRBJ1-2; 9 bases match TRBD1. This CDR3 is built from 13 residues. The germline V gene encodes CDR1 SGDLS and CDR2 YYNGEE. The ends lost 0 bases at V and 7 bases at J; junction bases unmatched: 1. CDR3 protein: CASSVDRGLGYTF. DNA of the CDR3: TGTGCCAGCAGCGTAGACAGGGGGCTTGGCTACACCTTC.

This clonotype was observed a few times. The chain uses TRBV4-3 and TRBJ2-3; tentatively, D is TRBD1 (6 bases). CDR3 length: 15 amino acids. Germline assignment: CDR1 LGHNA and CDR2 YSLEER. Trimming shortened V by 0 bases and J by 0 bases, and 7 bases separated the two germline ends. The CDR3 loop reads CASSQETGSTDTQYF. The CDR3 nucleotides are TGCGCCAGCAGCCAAGAAACAGGGAGCACAGATACGCAGTATTTT.

This clonotype appeared many times. V is TRBV23-1 and J is TRBJ1-6; D remains unclear. TRBV23-1 is placed among ORFs of uncertain function. The CDR3 is 15 amino acids. Trimming took 6 bases from V and 0 from J, leaving 9 bases between them. The CDR3 coding sequence is TGCGCCAGCAGACGAAGGAGCTCCTATAATTCACCCCTCCACTTT. Protein sequence: CASRRRSSYNSPLHF.

This clonotype was counted many times. The chain employs TRBV7-2 and TRBJ2-3; no definite D call. The CDR3 sequence is 14 residues long. V was shortened by 4 bases and J by 2 bases, with 10 bases between the two germline ends. Germline-derived CDR1 and CDR2 are SGHTA and FQGNSA. CDR3 sequence: CASSWQPNTDTQYF. For the CDR3, the DNA is TGTGCCAGCAGCTGGCAGCCAAACACAGATACGCAGTATTTT. The whole variable domain, filled in from reference TRBV7-2 and TRBJ2-3, reads GAGVSQSPSNKVTEKGKDVELRCDPISGHTALYWYRQSLGQGLEFLIYFQGNSAPDKSGLPSDRFSAERTGGSVSTLTIQRTQQEDSAVYLCASSWQPNTDTQYFGPGTRLTVL.

This clonotype was counted a few times. The chain uses TRBV4-3 and TRBJ2-1; 9 positions agree with TRBD2. Germline assignment: CDR1 LGHNA and CDR2 YSLEER. The CDR3 runs 17 residues. Trimming cost V 0 bases and J 5 bases; bases outside gene matches: 8. The CDR3 DNA is TGCGCCAGCAGCCAAGAATCGCTAGCGGGGACCAACAATGAGCAGTTCTTC. Protein: CASSQESLAGTNNEQFF.

The V and J genes are TRBV4-2 and TRBJ2-3; D unclear. This CDR3 is 14 amino acids long. V dropped 1 base and J dropped 2 bases, with 7 bases sitting between them. CDR1 and CDR2 from the germline V gene are LGHNA and YNFKEQ. The CDR3 DNA sequence: TGTGCCAGCAGCCAAGTGGTTAACACAGATACGCAGTATTTT. It encodes CASSQVVNTDTQYF.

J is TRBJ2-2 and V is TRBV12-3 or TRBV12-4; D uncertain. This CDR3 has 12 residues. The germline V and J ends were trimmed by 8 bases and 5 bases, with 9 bases remaining between them. The CDR3 region is CASRAPTGELFF. Here the CDR3 DNA reads TGTGCCAGCCGAGCGCCTACCGGGGAGCTGTTTTTT.

This clonotype was found a few times. The chain combines TRBV25-1 with TRBJ2-1; 7 nucleotides match TRBD1. The CDR3 loop spans 15 amino acids. Germline CDR1 reads MGHDK; CDR2 reads SYGVNS. J was trimmed by 2 bases and V by 6 bases; bases with no gene match: 7. CDR3 in amino acids: CASSNRDSPYNEQFF. CDR3 nucleotides: TGTGCCAGCAGCAACCGGGACAGCCCCTACAATGAGCAGTTCTTC.

V and J are TRBV19 and TRBJ2-2; TRBD1 might be the D (6 bases). CDR3 length: 15 residues. Germline V gene lookup returns CDR1 LNHDA and CDR2 SQIVND (reference sequence). Trimming took off 2 bases at V and 1 base at J, with 8 bases between the two ends. The CDR3 reads CASSIPGQNTGELFF. The DNA of the CDR3 is TGTGCCAGTAGTATACCGGGACAGAACACCGGGGAGCTGTTTTTT. Together with reference TRBV19 and TRBJ2-2, the CDR3 gives the full variable domain: DGGITQSPKYLFRKEGQNVTLSCEQNLNHDAMYWYRQDPGQGLRLIYYSQIVNDFQKGDIAEGYSVSREKKESFPLTVTSAQKNPTAFYLCASSIPGQNTGELFFGEGSRLTVL.

This clonotype was picked up many times. The chain uses TRBV10-3 and TRBJ2-7, with 10 positions matching TRBD1. J was trimmed by 3 bases and V by 6 bases; bases with no gene match: 5. The CDR3 is 14 amino acids. Germline assignment: CDR1 ENHRY and CDR2 SYGVKD. CDR3 coding DNA: TGTGCCATCAGCGGGACAGGGGCAAACTACGAGCAGTACTTC. It codes for CAISGTGANYEQYF.

The sample holds many counts of this clonotype. V is TRBV25-1 and J is TRBJ2-1, with 7 bases matching TRBD1. The trim removed 1 base at V and 4 bases at J, leaving 1 base unmatched. This CDR3 is 14 amino acids long. Germline assignment: CDR1 MGHDK and CDR2 SYGVNS. The CDR3: CASSELQGYNEQFF. CDR3 in DNA: TGTGCCAGCAGTGAATTACAGGGGTACAATGAGCAGTTCTTC.

The V and J genes are TRBV27 and TRBJ1-6; 9 bases fit TRBD1. Unmatched junction bases numbered 4, after V lost 6 bases and J lost 4 bases. CDR3 length equals 15 residues. Germline values: CDR1 MNHEY, CDR2 SMNVEV (reference sequence). CDR3 sequence reads: CASSPGQGYNSPLHF. In nucleotides, the CDR3 is TGTGCCAGCAGCCCGGGACAGGGATATAATTCACCCCTCCACTTT.